This T cell receptor beta chain was identified during a study of beta chain features in type 1 diabetes. On this clone: Its antigen is unidentified.

A CD45RO/CCR7/CD25/CD127/CD95/CD27 panel sorted naive, central memory, regulatory and stem cell-like memory CD4+ cells. Regarding the study as a whole: In these data, an HLA type influence on TCRB rearrangement remained unresolved.

Expressed TCRB transcripts were sequenced, since all the RNA that had been isolated was reverse transcribed. An average of around 3.9 million reads was obtained for naive, central memory and regulatory T cell samples. Sequenced by immunoSEQ multiplex PCR; TCRdb stores in-frame clones only, minus some. The sample has 360,000 or so clones, roughly a fifth seen once; the top ten hold roughly 0.045%. This CDR3 region has 14 residues. CDR1 and CDR2 (germline): SGHAT, FQNNGV. V was pared by 4 bases and J by 4 bases, with 6 bases of the junction left unmatched. The chain is built from TRBV11-2 and TRBJ2-7; 8 bases agree with TRBD2. The source is a woman between 18 and 30 years old in good health. The sequencing input was naive CD4+ T cells from blood. The CDR3 DNA reads TGTGCCAGCAGCTCGACGGGAGGGGGGTACGAGCAGTACTTC. Amino acids: CASSSTGGGYEQYF.